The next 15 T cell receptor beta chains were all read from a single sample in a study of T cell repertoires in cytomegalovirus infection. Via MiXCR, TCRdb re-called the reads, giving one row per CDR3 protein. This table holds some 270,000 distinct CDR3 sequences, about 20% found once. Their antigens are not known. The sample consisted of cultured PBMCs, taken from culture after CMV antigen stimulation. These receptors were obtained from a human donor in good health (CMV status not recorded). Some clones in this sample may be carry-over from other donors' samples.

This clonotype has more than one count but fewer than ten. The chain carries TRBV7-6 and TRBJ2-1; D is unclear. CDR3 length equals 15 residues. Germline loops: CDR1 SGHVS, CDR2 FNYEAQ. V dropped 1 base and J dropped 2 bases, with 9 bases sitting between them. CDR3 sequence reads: CASSLDPFAYNEQFF. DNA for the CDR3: TGTGCCAGCAGCTTAGATCCGTTTGCCTACAATGAGCAGTTCTTC.

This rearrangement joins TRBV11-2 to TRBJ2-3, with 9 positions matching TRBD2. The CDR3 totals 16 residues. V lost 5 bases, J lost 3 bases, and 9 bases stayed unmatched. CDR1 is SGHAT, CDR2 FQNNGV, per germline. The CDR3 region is CASSPRLAAETDTQYF. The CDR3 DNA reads TGTGCCAGCAGCCCACGACTAGCGGCGGAGACAGATACGCAGTATTTT.

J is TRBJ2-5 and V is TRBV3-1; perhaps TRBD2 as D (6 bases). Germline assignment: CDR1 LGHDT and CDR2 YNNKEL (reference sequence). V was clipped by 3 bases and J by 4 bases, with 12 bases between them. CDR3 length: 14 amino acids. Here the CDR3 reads CASSQAGGGETQYF. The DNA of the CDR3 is TGTGCCAGCAGCCAGGCCGGGGGTGGAGAGACCCAGTACTTC.

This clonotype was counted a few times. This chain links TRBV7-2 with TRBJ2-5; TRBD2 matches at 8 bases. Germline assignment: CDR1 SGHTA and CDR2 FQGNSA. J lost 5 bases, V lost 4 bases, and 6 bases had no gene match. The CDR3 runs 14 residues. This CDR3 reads CASSSRTSWETQYF. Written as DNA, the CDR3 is TGTGCCAGCAGCTCTCGGACTAGCTGGGAGACCCAGTACTTC.

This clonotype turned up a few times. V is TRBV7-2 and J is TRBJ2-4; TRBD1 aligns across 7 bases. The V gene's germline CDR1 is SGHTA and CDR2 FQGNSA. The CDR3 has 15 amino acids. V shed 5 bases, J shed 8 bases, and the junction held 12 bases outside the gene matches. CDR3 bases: TGTGCCAGCAGCGGCCGTAGGGGGCGTATGGACATTCAGTACTTC. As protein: CASSGRRGRMDIQYF.

The CDR3 DNA reads TGTGCCAGCAGTTACCTGCGGGCGGGGAACACTGAAGCTTTCTTT. This codes for CASSYLRAGNTEAFF. This chain connects TRBV6-5 to TRBJ1-1; D uncertain. Germline CDR1 reads MNHEY; CDR2 reads SVGAGI. This CDR3 comprises 15 residues. Between the trimmed V and J ends, which lost 2 bases and 1 base, there was a span of 11 bases.

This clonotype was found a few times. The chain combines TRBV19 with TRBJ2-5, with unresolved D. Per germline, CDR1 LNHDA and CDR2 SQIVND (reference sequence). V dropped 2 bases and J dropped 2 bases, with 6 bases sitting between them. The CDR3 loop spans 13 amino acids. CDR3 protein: CASSINRQETQYF. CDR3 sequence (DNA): TGTGCCAGTAGTATAAACAGACAAGAGACCCAGTACTTC.

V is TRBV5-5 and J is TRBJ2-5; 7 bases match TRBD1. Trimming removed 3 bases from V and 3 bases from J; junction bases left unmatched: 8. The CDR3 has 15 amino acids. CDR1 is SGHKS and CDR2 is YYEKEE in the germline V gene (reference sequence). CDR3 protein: CASSSMTGTEETQYF. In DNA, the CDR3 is TGTGCCAGCAGCTCTATGACCGGGACAGAAGAGACCCAGTACTTC.

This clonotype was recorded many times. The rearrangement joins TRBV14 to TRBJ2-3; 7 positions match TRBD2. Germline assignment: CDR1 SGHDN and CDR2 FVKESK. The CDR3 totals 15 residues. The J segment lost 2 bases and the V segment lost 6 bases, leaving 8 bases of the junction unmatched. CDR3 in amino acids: CASSPIGRATDTQYF. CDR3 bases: TGTGCCAGCAGTCCGATTGGGAGGGCCACAGATACGCAGTATTTT.

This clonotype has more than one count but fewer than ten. CDR3 nucleotides: TGTGCCAGCAGTACTTTACCCCAGAACACTGAAGCTTTCTTT. Translated, it gives CASSTLPQNTEAFF. V is TRBV27 and J is TRBJ1-1; D uncertain. V was clipped by 5 bases and J by 1 base, with 11 bases between them. Germline assignment: CDR1 MNHEY and CDR2 SMNVEV (reference sequence). The CDR3 has 14 residues.

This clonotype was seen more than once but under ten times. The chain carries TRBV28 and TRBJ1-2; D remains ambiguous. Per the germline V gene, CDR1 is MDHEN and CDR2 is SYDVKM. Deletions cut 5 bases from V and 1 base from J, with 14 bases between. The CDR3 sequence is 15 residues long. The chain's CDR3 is CASSPWAAINYGYTF. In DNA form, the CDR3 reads TGTGCCAGCAGTCCTTGGGCAGCGATTAACTATGGCTACACCTTC.

In DNA, the CDR3 is TGTGCCAGCAGCTTATACAGCGCGGGTTTGAACACTGAAGCTTTCTTT. This encodes CASSLYSAGLNTEAFF. The chain recombines TRBV11-2 with TRBJ1-1; D gene unclear. CDR1 is SGHAT, CDR2 FQNNGV, per germline. This CDR3 contains 16 residues. V shed 2 bases and J shed 0 bases, with 13 bases lying between them.

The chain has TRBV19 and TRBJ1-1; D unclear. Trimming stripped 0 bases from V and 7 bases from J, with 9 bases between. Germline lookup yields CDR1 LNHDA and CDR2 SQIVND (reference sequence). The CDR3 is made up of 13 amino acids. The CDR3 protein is CASSIDPQNEAFF. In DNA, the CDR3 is TGTGCCAGTAGTATAGATCCTCAGAATGAAGCTTTCTTT.

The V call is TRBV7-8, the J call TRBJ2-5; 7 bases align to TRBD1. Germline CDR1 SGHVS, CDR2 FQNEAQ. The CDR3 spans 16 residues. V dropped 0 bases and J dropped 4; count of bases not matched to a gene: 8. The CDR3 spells CASSLAGYRGRETQYF. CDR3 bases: TGTGCCAGCAGCTTAGCGGGCTACAGGGGTAGAGAGACCCAGTACTTC. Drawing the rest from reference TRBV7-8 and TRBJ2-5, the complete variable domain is GAGVSQSPRYKVAKRGQDVALRCDPISGHVSLFWYQQALGQGPEFLTYFQNEAQLDKSGLPSDRFFAERPEGSVSTLKIQRTQQEDSAVYLCASSLAGYRGRETQYFGPGTRLLVL.

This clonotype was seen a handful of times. The CDR3 DNA is TGTGCCAGCAGGCCGACAGGCGAGGGCCTCTACGAGCAGTACTTC. This encodes CASRPTGEGLYEQYF. This sequence joins TRBV12-3 or TRBV12-4 and TRBJ2-7; D possibly corresponds to TRBD1 (6 bases). The CDR3 contains 15 residues. The V gene lost 6 bases and the J gene lost 3 bases, with 18 bases spanning the gap.